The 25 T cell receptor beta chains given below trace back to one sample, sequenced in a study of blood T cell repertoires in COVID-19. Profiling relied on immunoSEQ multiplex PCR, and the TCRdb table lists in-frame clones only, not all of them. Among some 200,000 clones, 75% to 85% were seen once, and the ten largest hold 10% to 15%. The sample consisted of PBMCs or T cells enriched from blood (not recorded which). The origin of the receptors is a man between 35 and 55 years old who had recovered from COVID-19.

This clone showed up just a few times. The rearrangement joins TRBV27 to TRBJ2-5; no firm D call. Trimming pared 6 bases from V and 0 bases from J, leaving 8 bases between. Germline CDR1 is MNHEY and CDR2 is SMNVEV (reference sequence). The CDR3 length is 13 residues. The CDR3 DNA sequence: TGTGCCAGCAGGAGAGTGTACCAAGAGACCCAGTACTTC. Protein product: CASRRVYQETQYF.

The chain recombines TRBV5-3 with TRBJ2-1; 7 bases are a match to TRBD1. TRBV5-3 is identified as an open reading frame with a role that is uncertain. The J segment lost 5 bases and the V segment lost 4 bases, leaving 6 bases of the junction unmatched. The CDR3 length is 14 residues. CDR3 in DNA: TGTGCCAGAAGCGAGGGACAGAAAAACAATGAGCAGTTCTTC. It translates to CARSEGQKNNEQFF.

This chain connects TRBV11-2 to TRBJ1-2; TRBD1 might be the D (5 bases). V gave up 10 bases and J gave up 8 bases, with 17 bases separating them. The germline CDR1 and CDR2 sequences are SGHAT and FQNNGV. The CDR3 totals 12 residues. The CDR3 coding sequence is TGTGCCACCTTTATCGGGGGTTTGGGCTACACCTTC. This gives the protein CATFIGGLGYTF. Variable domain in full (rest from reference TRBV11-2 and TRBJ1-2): EAGVAQSPRYKIIEKRQSVAFWCNPISGHATLYWYQQILGQGPKLLIQFQNNGVVDDSQLPKDRFSAERLKGVDSTLKIQPAKLEDSAVYLCATFIGGLGYTFGSGTRLTVV.

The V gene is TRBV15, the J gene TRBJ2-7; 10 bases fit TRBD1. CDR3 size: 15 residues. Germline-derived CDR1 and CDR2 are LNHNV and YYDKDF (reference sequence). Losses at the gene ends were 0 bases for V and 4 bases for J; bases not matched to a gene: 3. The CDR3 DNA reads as TGTGCCACCAGCAGAGAAGGGACAGGGGTATACGAGCAGTACTTC. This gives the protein CATSREGTGVYEQYF.

This CDR3 is CASRGTALPNEQFF. CDR3 nucleotide sequence: TGCGCCAGCCGGGGGACGGCCCTACCCAATGAGCAGTTCTTC. This chain connects TRBV5-1 to TRBJ2-1; possible D gene TRBD2, 6 bases. The CDR3 length is 14 residues. V was clipped by 7 bases and J by 6 bases, with 17 bases between them. Germline V gives CDR1 SGHRS, CDR2 YFSETQ.

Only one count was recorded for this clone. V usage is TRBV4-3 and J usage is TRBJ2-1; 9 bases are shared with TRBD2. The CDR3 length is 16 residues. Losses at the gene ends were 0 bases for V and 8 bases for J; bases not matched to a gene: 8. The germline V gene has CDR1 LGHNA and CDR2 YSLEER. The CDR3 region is CASSQDSSGRRYEQFF. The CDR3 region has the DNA TGCGCCAGCAGCCAAGACAGTAGCGGGAGAAGGTATGAGCAGTTCTTC.

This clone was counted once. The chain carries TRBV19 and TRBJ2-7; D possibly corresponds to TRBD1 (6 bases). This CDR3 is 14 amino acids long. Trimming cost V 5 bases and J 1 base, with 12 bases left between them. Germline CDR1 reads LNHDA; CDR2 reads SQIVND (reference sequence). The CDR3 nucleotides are TGTGCCAGTAGTTCCCAGGGGTTGTCCTACGAGCAGTACTTC. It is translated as CASSSQGLSYEQYF.

The DNA of the CDR3 is TGCAGTGCTTTCTTCAGGGCTGAAGCTTTCTTT. Its translation: CSAFFRAEAFF. This rearrangement joins TRBV20-1 to TRBJ1-1, with a possible D match to TRBD1 (5 bases). Germline CDR1 and CDR2: DFQATT and SNEGSKA (reference sequence). The CDR3 loop spans 11 amino acids. Trimming removed 5 bases at V and 6 bases at J, with 10 bases between.

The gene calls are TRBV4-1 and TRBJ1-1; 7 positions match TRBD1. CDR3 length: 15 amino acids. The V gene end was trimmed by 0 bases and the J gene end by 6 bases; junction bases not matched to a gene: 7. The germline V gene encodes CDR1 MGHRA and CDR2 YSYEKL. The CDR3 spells CASSQEDRSGAEAFF. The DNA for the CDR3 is TGCGCCAGCAGCCAAGAGGACAGGTCGGGGGCTGAAGCTTTCTTT.

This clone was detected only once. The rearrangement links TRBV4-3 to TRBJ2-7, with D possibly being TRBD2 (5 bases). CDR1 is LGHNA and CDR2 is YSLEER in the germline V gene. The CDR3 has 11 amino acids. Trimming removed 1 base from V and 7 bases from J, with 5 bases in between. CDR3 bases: TGCGCCAGCAGCCAAGCGGGGGAGCAGTACTTC. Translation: CASSQAGEQYF.

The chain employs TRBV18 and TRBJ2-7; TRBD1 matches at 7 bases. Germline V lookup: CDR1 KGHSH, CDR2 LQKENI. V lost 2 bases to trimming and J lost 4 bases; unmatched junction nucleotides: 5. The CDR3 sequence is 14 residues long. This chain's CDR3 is CASSPNRGMYEQYV. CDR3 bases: TGTGCCAGCTCACCAAACAGGGGAATGTACGAGCAGTACGTC.

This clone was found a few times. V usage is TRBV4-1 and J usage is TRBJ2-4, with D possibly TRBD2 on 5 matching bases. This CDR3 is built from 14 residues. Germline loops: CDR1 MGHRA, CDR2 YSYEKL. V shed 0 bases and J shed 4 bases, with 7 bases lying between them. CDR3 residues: CASSQDPGKNIQYF. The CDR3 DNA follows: TGCGCCAGCAGCCAAGATCCGGGAAAAAACATTCAGTACTTC.

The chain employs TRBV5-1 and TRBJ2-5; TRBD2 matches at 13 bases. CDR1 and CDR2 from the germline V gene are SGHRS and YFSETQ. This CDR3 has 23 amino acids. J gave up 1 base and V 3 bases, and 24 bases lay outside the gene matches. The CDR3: CASSSIGGPRTLGLAGLQETQYF. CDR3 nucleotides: TGCGCCAGCAGCTCCATAGGGGGCCCCCGTACCTTGGGACTAGCGGGACTCCAAGAGACCCAGTACTTC. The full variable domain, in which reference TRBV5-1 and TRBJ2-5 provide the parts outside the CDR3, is KAGVTQTPRYLIKTRGQQVTLSCSPISGHRSVSWYQQTPGQGLQFLFEYFSETQRNKGNFPGRFSGRQFSNSRSEMNVSTLELGDSALYLCASSSIGGPRTLGLAGLQETQYFGPGTRLLVL.

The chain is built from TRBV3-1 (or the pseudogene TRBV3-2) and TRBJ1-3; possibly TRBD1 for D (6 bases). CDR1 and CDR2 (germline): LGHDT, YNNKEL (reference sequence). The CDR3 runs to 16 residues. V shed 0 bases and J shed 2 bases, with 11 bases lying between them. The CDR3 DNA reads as TGTGCCAGCAGCCAAGAGTTGTCAGGGGCTGGAAACACCATATATTTT. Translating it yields CASSQELSGAGNTIYF.

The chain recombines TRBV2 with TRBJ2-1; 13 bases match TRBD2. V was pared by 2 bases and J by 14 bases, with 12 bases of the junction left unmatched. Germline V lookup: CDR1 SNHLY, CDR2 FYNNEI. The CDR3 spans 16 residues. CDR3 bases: TGTGCCAGCAGTGAACGAGAGAAACTAGCGGGAGGGCGGGAGTTCTTC. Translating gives CASSEREKLAGGREFF.

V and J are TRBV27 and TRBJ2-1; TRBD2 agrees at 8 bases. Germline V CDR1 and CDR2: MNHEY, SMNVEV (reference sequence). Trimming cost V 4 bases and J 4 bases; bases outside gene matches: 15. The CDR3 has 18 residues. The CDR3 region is CASSSASRAGVWYNEQFF. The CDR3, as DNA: TGTGCCAGCAGTTCGGCCTCGCGAGCGGGAGTATGGTACAATGAGCAGTTCTTC.

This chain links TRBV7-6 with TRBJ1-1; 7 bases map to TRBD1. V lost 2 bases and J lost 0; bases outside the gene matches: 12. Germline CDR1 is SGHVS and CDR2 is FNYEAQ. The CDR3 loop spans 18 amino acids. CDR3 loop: CASSLFEGAEGMNTEAFF. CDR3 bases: TGTGCCAGCAGCTTATTCGAGGGGGCGGAAGGTATGAACACTGAAGCTTTCTTT.

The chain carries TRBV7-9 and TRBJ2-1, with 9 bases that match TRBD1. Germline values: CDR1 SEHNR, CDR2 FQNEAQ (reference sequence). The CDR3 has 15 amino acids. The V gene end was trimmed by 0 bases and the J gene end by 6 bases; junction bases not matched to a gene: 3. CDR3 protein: CASSLARTGVNEQFF. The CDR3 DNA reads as TGTGCCAGCAGCTTAGCACGGACAGGGGTCAATGAGCAGTTCTTC.

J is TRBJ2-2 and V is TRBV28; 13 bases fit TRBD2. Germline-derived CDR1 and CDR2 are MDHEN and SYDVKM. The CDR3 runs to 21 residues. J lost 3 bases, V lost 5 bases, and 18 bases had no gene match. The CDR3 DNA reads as TGTGCCAGCAGTCCACCCCGACTAGCGGGAGGAATATTCCGTGACACCGGGGAGCTGTTTTTT. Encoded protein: CASSPPRLAGGIFRDTGELFF. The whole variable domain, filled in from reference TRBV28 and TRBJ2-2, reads DVKVTQSSRYLVKRTGEKVFLECVQDMDHENMFWYRQDPGLGLRLIYFSYDVKMKEKGDIPEGYSVSREKKERFSLILESASTNQTSMYLCASSPPRLAGGIFRDTGELFFGEGSRLTVL.

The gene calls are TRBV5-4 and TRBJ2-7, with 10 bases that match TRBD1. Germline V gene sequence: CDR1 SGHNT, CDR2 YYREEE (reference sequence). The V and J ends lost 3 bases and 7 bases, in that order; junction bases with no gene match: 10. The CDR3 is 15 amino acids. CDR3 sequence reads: CASSSPGTGAKEQYF. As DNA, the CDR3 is TGTGCCAGCAGCTCCCCCGGGACAGGGGCCAAAGAGCAGTACTTC.

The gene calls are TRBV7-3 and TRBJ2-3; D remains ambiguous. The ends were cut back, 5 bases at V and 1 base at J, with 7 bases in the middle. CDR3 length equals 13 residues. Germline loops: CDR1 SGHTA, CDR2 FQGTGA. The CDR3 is CASSPTGTDTQYF. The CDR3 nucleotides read TGTGCCAGCAGCCCCACTGGCACAGATACGCAGTATTTT.

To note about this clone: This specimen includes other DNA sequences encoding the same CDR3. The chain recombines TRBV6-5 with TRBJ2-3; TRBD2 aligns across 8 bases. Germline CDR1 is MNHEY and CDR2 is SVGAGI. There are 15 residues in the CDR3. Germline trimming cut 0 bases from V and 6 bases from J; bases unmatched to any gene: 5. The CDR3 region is CASSYSGLAGDTQYF. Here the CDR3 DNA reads TGTGCCAGCAGTTACTCGGGGCTAGCGGGCGATACGCAGTATTTT.

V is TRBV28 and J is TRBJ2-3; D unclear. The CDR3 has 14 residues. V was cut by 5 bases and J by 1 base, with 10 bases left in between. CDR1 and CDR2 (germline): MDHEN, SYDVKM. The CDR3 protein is CASSPPEGTDTQYF. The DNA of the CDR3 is TGTGCCAGCAGTCCTCCCGAGGGCACAGATACGCAGTATTTT.

CDR3 nucleotide sequence: TGTGCCAGTAGGAGGAGGGGACAGGACTCCGTTAGCAATCAGCCCCAGCATTTT. Its protein is CASRRRGQDSVSNQPQHF. This chain joins TRBV19 and TRBJ1-5; 8 bases are a match to TRBD1. The V and J ends lost 6 bases and 0 bases, in that order; junction bases with no gene match: 13. In germline, CDR1 is LNHDA, CDR2 SQIVND (reference sequence). The CDR3 has 18 residues.

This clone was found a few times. The CDR3 loop is CARARDTSGNTIYF. The DNA of the CDR3 is TGTGCCAGGGCTCGGGACACCTCTGGAAACACCATATATTTT. The chain uses TRBV2 and TRBJ1-3; D is possibly TRBD1 (6 bases). The CDR3 is made up of 14 amino acids. V was pared by 9 bases and J by 0 bases, with 12 bases between. The germline V gene has CDR1 SNHLY and CDR2 FYNNEI.